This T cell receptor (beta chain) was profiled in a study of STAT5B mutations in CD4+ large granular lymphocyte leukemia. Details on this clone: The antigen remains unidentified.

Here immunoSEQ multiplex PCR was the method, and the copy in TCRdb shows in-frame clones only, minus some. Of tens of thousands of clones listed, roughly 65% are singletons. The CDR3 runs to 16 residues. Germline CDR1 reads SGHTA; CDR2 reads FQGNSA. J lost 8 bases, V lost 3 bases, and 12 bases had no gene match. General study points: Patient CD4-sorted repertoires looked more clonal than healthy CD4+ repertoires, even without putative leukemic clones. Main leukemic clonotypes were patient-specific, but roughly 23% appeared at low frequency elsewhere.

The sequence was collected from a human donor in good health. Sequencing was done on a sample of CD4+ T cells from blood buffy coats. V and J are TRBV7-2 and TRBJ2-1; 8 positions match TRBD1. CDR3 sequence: CASSFAGQGLVDEQFF. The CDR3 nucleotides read TGTGCCAGCAGCTTCGCCGGACAGGGCCTCGTGGATGAGCAGTTCTTC.